These T cell receptor beta chains were read from a single sample in a study of blood T cell repertoires in COVID-19. This table comes from immunoSEQ multiplex PCR, and its TCRdb copy is limited to in-frame clones, with some not included. The repertoire holds around 190,000 clones, with roughly 84% as singletons. Material for sequencing was peripheral blood. These receptors originate from a human donor in a cohort sampled during active COVID-19. The CDR3 runs from the conserved cysteine through the conserved F or W. The D gene is left open where the match is weak. Size is omitted from some rows. Given values are once, few, many or a class for expanded clones.

v_gene	j_gene	d_gene	len	abundance	CDR3nt	CDR3aa
TRBV11-2	TRBJ2-5	TRBD2	16	.	TGTGCCAGCAGCTTCGGACTAGCGGGTTCCCAAGAGACCCAGTACTTC	CASSFGLAGSQETQYF
TRBV27	TRBJ1-1	.	11	once	TGTGCCAGCAGGACGGGCACTGAAGCTTTCTTT	CASRTGTEAFF
TRBV28	TRBJ1-4	.	13	.	TGTGCCAGCAGTTTGCCTGTACTCCGGGTCGTGTTTTTT	CASSLPVLRVVFF
TRBV4-1	TRBJ1-1	.	14	.	TGCGCCAGCAGCCGAGCACAGGGGAACACTGAAGCTTTCTTT	CASSRAQGNTEAFF
TRBV5-1	TRBJ1-1	TRBD1	16	.	TGCGCCAGCAGCTTGATTCAGGGGGCGGTGAACACTGAAGCTTTCTTT	CASSLIQGAVNTEAFF
TRBV19	TRBJ2-6	.	17	.	TGTGCCAGTAGTATACCCCGCGCGGCCTCTGGGGCCAACGTCCTGACTTTC	CASSIPRAASGANVLTF
TRBV28	TRBJ2-3	TRBD2	14	.	TGTGCCAGCCAACTAGCGGGGAGCACAGATACGCAGTATTTT	CASQLAGSTDTQYF
TRBV20-1	TRBJ2-7	.	11	.	TGCAGTGCTAGCGGGAGCTACGAGCAGTACTTC	CSASGSYEQYF
TRBV2	TRBJ1-6	TRBD1	15	.	TGTGCCGGTCGACAGGGGGGGACCTATAATTCACCCCTCCACTTT	CAGRQGGTYNSPLHF
TRBV7-2	TRBJ2-2	.	15	once	TGTGCCAGCAGCTTCAGGCCCGGAGGGGCCGGGGAGCTGTTTTTT	CASSFRPGGAGELFF
TRBV5-1	TRBJ2-1	TRBD1	15	once	TGCGCCAGCAGCTTCGAGGGGGCGGCCTACAATGAGCAGTTCTTC	CASSFEGAAYNEQFF
TRBV21-1	TRBJ2-5	.	15	.	TGTGCCAGCAGCAAAGAGGCAAGGGGTGTGAAGACCCAGTACTTC	CASSKEARGVKTQYF
TRBV3-1/TRBV3-2	TRBJ1-2	TRBD1	16	.	TGTGCCAGCAGCCCTCATGGACAGGGGGCATCCTATGGCTACACCTTC	CASSPHGQGASYGYTF
TRBV7-2	TRBJ2-2	.	15	.	TGTGCCAGCAGCAGTCAGGGCCTGAACACCGGGGAGCTGTTTTTT	CASSSQGLNTGELFF
TRBV7-2	TRBJ1-6	TRBD1	16	.	TGTGCCAGCAGATTGAGGGACAGCCTCTATAATTCACCCCTCCACTTT	CASRLRDSLYNSPLHF
TRBV7-9	TRBJ2-7	TRBD1	15	.	TGTGCCAGCAGCACCACACAGGGGATCTCCTACGAGCAGTACTTC	CASSTTQGISYEQYF
TRBV6-5	TRBJ2-3	.	14	.	TGTGCCAGCACGAAGGGGGAGGGCCCAGATACGCAGTATTTT	CASTKGEGPDTQYF
TRBV7-9	TRBJ1-2	.	14	.	TGTGCCAGCAGCTTAGCGGCAGGGGTTGAAGGCTACACCTTC	CASSLAAGVEGYTF
TRBV30	TRBJ2-7	.	14	few	TGTGCCTGGAGTCCCCGACAGAATTTAAACGAGCAGTACTTC	CAWSPRQNLNEQYF
TRBV27	TRBJ1-1	.	15	.	TGTGCCAGCAGTCTGGGCGGACACTTGAACACTGAAGCTTTCTTT	CASSLGGHLNTEAFF
TRBV4-1	TRBJ1-1	.	16	.	TGCGCCAGCAGCCAAGCGGGGGGTCTGCAGAACACTGAAGCTTTCTTT	CASSQAGGLQNTEAFF
TRBV9	TRBJ2-1	TRBD1	16	.	TGTGCCAGCAGCGCCCGTCCCGGGACAGGGGGGAATGAGCAGTTCTTC	CASSARPGTGGNEQFF
TRBV6-1	TRBJ1-1	.	14	.	TGTGCCAGCAGTGAAGCGGGGGACTCGGCTGAAGCTTTCTTT	CASSEAGDSAEAFF
TRBV19	TRBJ2-7	TRBD2	17	.	TGTGCCAGTAGTGCCGGGGTAGGACTAGCGGGGGACTACGAGCAGTACTTC	CASSAGVGLAGDYEQYF
TRBV4-1	TRBJ2-1	.	12	.	TGCGCCAGCAGCCAAGAGGCAGGGGCACGGTTCTTC	CASSQEAGARFF
TRBV4-1	TRBJ2-1	TRBD2	12	.	TGCGCCAGCAGCCGGTTAGCGGGTGAGCAGTTCTTC	CASSRLAGEQFF
TRBV28	TRBJ1-5	TRBD1	15	.	TGTGCCAGCAGACCGACAGGGATGAAGAATCAGCCCCAGCATTTT	CASRPTGMKNQPQHF
TRBV11-2	TRBJ2-3	TRBD2	19	.	TGTGCCAGCAGCTTAGATCTTAGCGGGATCCGGGGACGCACAGATACGCAGTATTTT	CASSLDLSGIRGRTDTQYF
TRBV6-6	TRBJ2-5	TRBD2	15	.	TGTGCCAGCAGTCATAGCGGGAGGGCGATCGAGACCCAGTACTTC	CASSHSGRAIETQYF
TRBV10-3	TRBJ1-2	.	14	once	TGTGCCATCAACGATCTACAGGGTAAGGCTGGCTACACCTTC	CAINDLQGKAGYTF
TRBV27	TRBJ1-1	TRBD1	15	.	TGTGCCAGCAGTTCCCCGGGACAGGGGGCATCAAAAGCTTTCTTT	CASSSPGQGASKAFF